The 9 T cell receptor beta chains below were found in one sample sequenced in a study of blood T cell repertoires in COVID-19. Sequencing was performed with immunoSEQ multiplex PCR; in TCRdb, only in-frame clones are kept and a portion is missing. Found here are under 300,000 clones, 87% of them singletons; the top ten hold around 6%. The specimen was PBMCs or T cells enriched from blood (not recorded which). These TCRs come from a woman in her twenties or thirties with acute COVID-19.

The gene calls are TRBV5-1 and TRBJ2-1; 16 nucleotides match TRBD2. The CDR3 is 18 amino acids. CDR1 is SGHRS and CDR2 is YFSETQ in the germline V gene. The ends lost 3 bases at V and 5 bases at J; junction bases unmatched: 8. CDR3 bases: TGCGCCAGCAGCTGGGCCGGGACTAGCGGGGGGGCCCACAATGAGCAGTTCTTC. Its protein is CASSWAGTSGGAHNEQFF.

The chain joins TRBV5-1 to TRBJ2-1; 10 bases are shared with TRBD1. Trimming removed 4 bases from V and 9 bases from J; junction bases left unmatched: 10. Germline-derived CDR1 and CDR2 are SGHRS and YFSETQ. The CDR3 is 15 amino acids. The CDR3 spells CASSRGTGADGEQFF. Written as DNA, the CDR3 is TGCGCCAGCAGCCGGGGGACAGGGGCGGATGGTGAGCAGTTCTTC.

The V gene is TRBV9, the J gene TRBJ1-2, with 9 bases matching TRBD1. V trimming: 0 bases; J trimming: 6 bases; junction bases outside the gene matches: 3. Germline V gene lookup returns CDR1 SGDLS and CDR2 YYNGEE. The CDR3 is made up of 14 amino acids. The CDR3 protein is CASSVGDRDNGYTF. The CDR3 DNA is TGTGCCAGCAGCGTAGGGGACAGGGATAATGGCTACACCTTC. The variable domain in full, completed from reference TRBV9 and TRBJ1-2, reads DSGVTQTPKHLITATGQRVTLRCSPRSGDLSVYWYQQSLDQGLQFLIQYYNGEERAKGNILERFSAQQFPDLHSELNLSSLELGDSALYFCASSVGDRDNGYTFGSGTRLTVV.

The chain links TRBV19 to TRBJ2-5; tentatively, D is TRBD2 (7 bases). The CDR3 has 16 amino acids. V was shortened by 4 bases and J by 10 bases, with 25 bases between the two germline ends. Germline loops: CDR1 LNHDA, CDR2 SQIVND (reference sequence). The CDR3, as DNA: TGTGCCAGTAGTAATGATTGGGGGGGGCCAATTGAAGGCCAGTACTTC. This gives the protein CASSNDWGGPIEGQYF.

The chain uses TRBV7-8 and TRBJ2-7; 9 positions agree with TRBD1. The CDR3 contains 15 residues. The germline V gene encodes CDR1 SGHVS and CDR2 FQNEAQ. With V trimmed by 6 bases and J by 3 bases, 9 bases remained unmatched. CDR3: CASRKGQGVFYEQYF. In DNA form, the CDR3 reads TGTGCCAGCAGAAAGGGACAGGGAGTTTTCTACGAGCAGTACTTC.

The gene calls are TRBV28 and TRBJ1-1, with a weak D call TRBD1 (6 bases). The V gene lost 8 bases and the J gene lost 1 base, with 8 bases spanning the gap. Germline V gives CDR1 MDHEN, CDR2 SYDVKM. This CDR3 has 12 residues. The CDR3 DNA follows: TGTGCCAGCGCGACAGGGAACACTGAAGCTTTCTTT. It is translated as CASATGNTEAFF.

This chain links TRBV28 with TRBJ2-3; 9 nucleotides line up with TRBD2. Germline loops: CDR1 MDHEN, CDR2 SYDVKM. CDR3 length equals 20 residues. V trimming: 4 bases; J trimming: 2 bases; junction bases outside the gene matches: 19. The DNA for the CDR3 is TGTGCCAGCAGTTCCTCCGATGCAGCAGCGGGAGGCCTGTACACAGATACGCAGTATTTT. Translating gives CASSSSDAAAGGLYTDTQYF.

The V gene is TRBV28, the J gene TRBJ1-2, with TRBD1 identical over 9 bases. Unmatched junction bases numbered 8, after V lost 6 bases and J lost 3 bases. The CDR3 is 15 residues long. The V gene's germline CDR1 is MDHEN and CDR2 SYDVKM. CDR3 region: CASSKGGQGDYGYTF. CDR3 bases: TGTGCCAGCAGCAAAGGGGGACAGGGAGACTATGGCTACACCTTC.

The rearrangement links TRBV7-8 to TRBJ2-2; unclear D gene. The CDR3 loop spans 16 amino acids. Germline V gene data show CDR1 as SGHVS and CDR2 as FQNEAQ. The V gene lost 5 bases and the J gene lost 4 bases, with 17 bases spanning the gap. This CDR3 is CASSLIARTSTGELFF. The CDR3 DNA is TGTGCCAGCAGCCTAATCGCCAGAACCTCCACCGGGGAGCTGTTTTTT. The variable domain in full, with the rest retrieved from reference TRBV7-8 and TRBJ2-2, is GAGVSQSPRYKVAKRGQDVALRCDPISGHVSLFWYQQALGQGPEFLTYFQNEAQLDKSGLPSDRFFAERPEGSVSTLKIQRTQQEDSAVYLCASSLIARTSTGELFFGEGSRLTVL.